The clone carrying this T cell receptor beta chain was seen repeatedly, ten times or more. These data belong to a study of CD8+CD57+ T cells in acquired aplastic anemia. Selection for sequencing was limited to patients who had shown CD8+CD57+ cell expansion by flow cytometry. Germline V gene data show CDR1 as SGDLS and CDR2 as YYNGEE. The CDR3 is 14 amino acids. Trimming removed 1 base from V and 2 bases from J, with 10 bases in between. It was genomic DNA that served as the template for profiling TCR beta VDJ and CDR3. TCRdb ran MiXCR on the reads and lists one entry per CDR3 protein. The sample includes under 200,000 distinct CDR3 sequences, less than 60% of them seen just once.

The TCR sequence derives from a human donor with aplastic anemia. Sample: sorted CD4+, CD8+, or CD8+CD57+ T cells (not recorded which) from PBMCs. The chain links TRBV9 to TRBJ2-7; D unclear. This chain's CDR3 is CASSVTTFPYEQYF. CDR3 nucleotides: TGTGCCAGCAGCGTAACAACGTTCCCCTACGAGCAGTACTTC. The complete variable domain, with remaining parts taken from reference TRBV9 and TRBJ2-7, reads DSGVTQTPKHLITATGQRVTLRCSPRSGDLSVYWYQQSLDQGLQFLIQYYNGEERAKGNILERFSAQQFPDLHSELNLSSLELGDSALYFCASSVTTFPYEQYFGPGTRLTVT.